This is a list of T cell receptor beta chains from one sample in a study of T-cell memory formation after mild COVID-19. A single record per CDR3 protein comes from TCRdb applying MiXCR to the 5' RACE reads. The sample contains hundreds of thousands of distinct CDR3 sequences, under 30% of which appear only once. Sequencing was performed on PBMCs or a T cell subset sorted from them (not recorded which). Every receptor here comes from an adult woman who had mild COVID-19 (a few samples of this study predate the infection). Cell type and time point are not known. The CDR3 runs from the conserved cysteine through the conserved F or W. Each record gives: CDR3 DNA, CDR3 protein, J gene, clone size, D gene, V gene. D genes are given only for firm matches. Clone size, where shown, is once, few, many, or a class for clones that have expanded.

DNA: TGTGCCAGTAGTATGGACAGGGCCCACTACGAGCAGTACTTC; CDR3: CASSMDRAHYEQYF; J: TRBJ2-7; size: many; D: TRBD1; V: TRBV19
DNA: TGCGCCAGCAGCTTAAGGGACAGCAACTACAATGAGCAGTTCTTC; CDR3: CASSLRDSNYNEQFF; J: TRBJ2-1; size: .; D: TRBD1; V: TRBV5-1
DNA: TGCGCCAGCAGCCAGGAGTGGACTAGACTAGGGGAGCAGTACTTC; CDR3: CASSQEWTRLGEQYF; J: TRBJ2-7; size: .; D: TRBD2; V: TRBV4-3
DNA: TGTGCCAGCAACCCTAGGGGGGCCTGGGATGAGCAGTTCTTC; CDR3: CASNPRGAWDEQFF; J: TRBJ2-1; size: .; D: .; V: TRBV21-1
DNA: TGTGCCAGCAGTTACTTATCCTACGCCGGGGAGCTGTTTTTT; CDR3: CASSYLSYAGELFF; J: TRBJ2-2; size: few; D: .; V: TRBV6-2/TRBV6-3
DNA: TGCGCCAGCAGCTTGTTGACGGGGGGCCTTACCTACGAGCAGTACTTC; CDR3: CASSLLTGGLTYEQYF; J: TRBJ2-7; size: many; D: .; V: TRBV5-1
DNA: TGCGCCAGCAGCCCCGAGCGGGAGGGTGGGAATGAGCAGTTCTTC; CDR3: CASSPEREGGNEQFF; J: TRBJ2-1; size: once; D: TRBD2; V: TRBV5-1
DNA: TGTGCCAGCAGCCGTGACAGATACTATGGCTACACCTTC; CDR3: CASSRDRYYGYTF; J: TRBJ1-2; size: .; D: .; V: TRBV7-2
DNA: TGTGCCAGAAGCCCGTTGGGGTTCGCAGATACGCAGTATTTT; CDR3: CARSPLGFADTQYF; J: TRBJ2-3; size: .; D: .; V: TRBV5-3
DNA: TGCGCCAGCAGCTCCCGGGACTGGACCTACGAGCAGTACTTC; CDR3: CASSSRDWTYEQYF; J: TRBJ2-7; size: .; D: .; V: TRBV5-1
DNA: TGTGCTAGCAGCCTTAGCGGACCCACAGATACGCAGTATTTT; CDR3: CASSLSGPTDTQYF; J: TRBJ2-3; size: many; D: .; V: TRBV7-7
DNA: TGTGCCAGCAGCTACGCAGCAGAAAACTATGGCTACACCTTC; CDR3: CASSYAAENYGYTF; J: TRBJ1-2; size: .; D: .; V: TRBV7-2
DNA: TGTGCCAGCAGTTACGTCACAGGGAAGGGAGCTTTCTTT; CDR3: CASSYVTGKGAFF; J: TRBJ1-1; size: .; D: .; V: TRBV6-6
DNA: TGCAGCGCGGAAGGGGGCATCGGCTATGGCTACACCTTC; CDR3: CSAEGGIGYGYTF; J: TRBJ1-2; size: .; D: TRBD1; V: TRBV20-1
DNA: TGCAGTGCTCCCTGGGACGGCGGGAGGTCAGATACGCAGTATTTT; CDR3: CSAPWDGGRSDTQYF; J: TRBJ2-3; size: few; D: TRBD2; V: TRBV20-1
DNA: TGCGCCAGCAGCAGAGGAGGACAGTCAAACCAAGAGACCCAGTACTTC; CDR3: CASSRGGQSNQETQYF; J: TRBJ2-5; size: .; D: .; V: TRBV5-1
DNA: TGTGCCAGCAATTCTTACGGGTCCCACTACGAGCAGTACTTC; CDR3: CASNSYGSHYEQYF; J: TRBJ2-7; size: .; D: .; V: TRBV11-2
DNA: TGTGCCAGCAGCTTTCCTCCCACGGAAGCTTTCTTT; CDR3: CASSFPPTEAFF; J: TRBJ1-1; size: few; D: .; V: TRBV5-5
DNA: TGTGCCAGCAGCACCAGAGGACTAGCGGCTGGGTATACGCAGTATTTT; CDR3: CASSTRGLAAGYTQYF; J: TRBJ2-3; size: few; D: TRBD2; V: TRBV5-4
DNA: TGCGCCAGCAGTCTGGGGGCTAACTACGAGCAGTACTTC; CDR3: CASSLGANYEQYF; J: TRBJ2-7; size: .; D: .; V: TRBV5-1
DNA: TGTGCCAGCAGCCAACTAGCGGGGCCGAACACCGGGGAGCTGTTTTTT; CDR3: CASSQLAGPNTGELFF; J: TRBJ2-2; size: .; D: TRBD2; V: TRBV5-6
DNA: TGTGCCAGCAGCCTAAGGGCCAGTATTAACTATGGCTACACCTTC; CDR3: CASSLRASINYGYTF; J: TRBJ1-2; size: .; D: .; V: TRBV12-3/TRBV12-4
DNA: TGTGCCAGCAGCCCTTTATGGATAACGGGAGGGCCCGGCGAGACCCAGTACTTC; CDR3: CASSPLWITGGPGETQYF; J: TRBJ2-5; size: .; D: TRBD2; V: TRBV7-6
DNA: TGTGCCAGCAGGCGTACAGGGGACTATGGCTACACCTTC; CDR3: CASRRTGDYGYTF; J: TRBJ1-2; size: .; D: TRBD1; V: TRBV12-3/TRBV12-4
DNA: TGTGCCAGCAGCTTGACCCGGGGCAGTATGAACACTGAAGCTTTCTTT; CDR3: CASSLTRGSMNTEAFF; J: TRBJ1-1; size: .; D: .; V: TRBV3-1
DNA: TGTGCCTTCTCAACAGGGGGGGAGACCCAGTACTTC; CDR3: CAFSTGGETQYF; J: TRBJ2-5; size: few; D: TRBD1; V: TRBV30
DNA: TGTGCCAGCAGCTTATTATGGGGGGGCAATCAGCCCCAGCATTTT; CDR3: CASSLLWGGNQPQHF; J: TRBJ1-5; size: many; D: .; V: TRBV5-5
DNA: TGTGCCAGCAGTTTCTCGGGGCCCGGTGACTACACCTTC; CDR3: CASSFSGPGDYTF; J: TRBJ1-2; size: many; D: .; V: TRBV12-3/TRBV12-4
DNA: TGCAGCGTTAGGGAGCCGTTGAACACTGAAGCTTTCTTT; CDR3: CSVREPLNTEAFF; J: TRBJ1-1; size: .; D: .; V: TRBV29-1
DNA: TGTGCCAGCTCCCCTTACTTGGGGGACACTGAAGCTTTCTTT; CDR3: CASSPYLGDTEAFF; J: TRBJ1-1; size: .; D: .; V: TRBV18
DNA: TGTGCCAGCAGGCCCGGAATCCAGGGTAATAACGAGCAGTACTTC; CDR3: CASRPGIQGNNEQYF; J: TRBJ2-7; size: .; D: .; V: TRBV27
DNA: TGTGCCAGCAGCTCGTCCCCTAGCGGGGGGGCCCGGAATGAGCAGTTCTTC; CDR3: CASSSSPSGGARNEQFF; J: TRBJ2-1; size: .; D: TRBD2; V: TRBV7-7
DNA: TGCAGTGCTAGAGTGGCAGGTAGTCGCCTCTCTTACGAGCAGTACTTC; CDR3: CSARVAGSRLSYEQYF; J: TRBJ2-7; size: .; D: .; V: TRBV20-1
DNA: TGTGCCAGTAGTATACGAGACAGGGGCACTGAAGCTTTCTTT; CDR3: CASSIRDRGTEAFF; J: TRBJ1-1; size: .; D: TRBD1; V: TRBV19
DNA: TGTGCCAGCAGCTTCCCCGGGGACTCAGACAATGAGCAGTTCTTC; CDR3: CASSFPGDSDNEQFF; J: TRBJ2-1; size: few; D: .; V: TRBV7-8
DNA: TGTGCCAGCTCACAGGACAGAGGACAAATCACTGAAGCTTTCTTT; CDR3: CASSQDRGQITEAFF; J: TRBJ1-1; size: few; D: .; V: TRBV18
DNA: TGTGCTAGTGGTTTGAAGACAGATAGCAATCAGCCCCAGCATTTT; CDR3: CASGLKTDSNQPQHF; J: TRBJ1-5; size: .; D: .; V: TRBV12-5
DNA: TGTGCCAGCAGCCCTTACCTTTACGAGCAGTACTTC; CDR3: CASSPYLYEQYF; J: TRBJ2-7; size: few; D: .; V: TRBV11-2
DNA: TGTGCCACCAGACCACCCGGGGATACGCAGTATTTT; CDR3: CATRPPGDTQYF; J: TRBJ2-3; size: .; D: .; V: TRBV7-2
DNA: TGCGCCAGCAGCCAGAACTGGGATGAGCAGTTCTTC; CDR3: CASSQNWDEQFF; J: TRBJ2-1; size: .; D: .; V: TRBV5-1
DNA: TGTGCCAGCAGCCCCTGGGCGGGAGGGGTCAAGGTGTACGAGCAGTACTTC; CDR3: CASSPWAGGVKVYEQYF; J: TRBJ2-7; size: few; D: TRBD2; V: TRBV7-2
DNA: TGTGCCAGCAGCTCCCAACAGGGGGCGTGGTACGAGCAGTACTTC; CDR3: CASSSQQGAWYEQYF; J: TRBJ2-7; size: .; D: TRBD1; V: TRBV7-9
DNA: TGTGCCAGCGGTTTACAGGGGGCAGAAGAGACCCAGTACTTC; CDR3: CASGLQGAEETQYF; J: TRBJ2-5; size: few; D: TRBD1; V: TRBV7-9
DNA: TGTGCCAGCTCACTGTCGCGACAGGGGACGGGAACAGATACGCAGTATTTT; CDR3: CASSLSRQGTGTDTQYF; J: TRBJ2-3; size: .; D: TRBD1; V: TRBV18
DNA: TGCGCCAGCAGCCAAGACACTAGTGAAGAGACCCAGTACTTC; CDR3: CASSQDTSEETQYF; J: TRBJ2-5; size: .; D: .; V: TRBV4-1
DNA: TGCAGTGCTAGAGCCCGTTCCGGGGTGGAGACCCAGTACTTC; CDR3: CSARARSGVETQYF; J: TRBJ2-5; size: few; D: .; V: TRBV20-1
DNA: TGCAGTGCTAGAGACCCCCAGGGGCTCCGGTATGGCTACACCTTC; CDR3: CSARDPQGLRYGYTF; J: TRBJ1-2; size: few; D: .; V: TRBV20-1
DNA: TGTGCCAGCAGCTTAGTAAGGAATTCACCCCTCCACTTT; CDR3: CASSLVRNSPLHF; J: TRBJ1-6; size: .; D: .; V: TRBV7-2
DNA: TGCAGTGCGCACAGACAGGGAAGAGGCGGGGAGCTGTTTTTT; CDR3: CSAHRQGRGGELFF; J: TRBJ2-2; size: few; D: TRBD1; V: TRBV20-1
DNA: TGTGCCTGGGCATCCGGGGTCACCTACGAGCAGTACTTC; CDR3: CAWASGVTYEQYF; J: TRBJ2-7; size: .; D: .; V: TRBV30
DNA: TGTGCTAGTGGTTTGGCACCGTACGAGCAGTACTTC; CDR3: CASGLAPYEQYF; J: TRBJ2-7; size: .; D: .; V: TRBV12-5
DNA: TGCAGTGCAATCGCCTATGACAGGGGCGGCTATAATTCACCCCTCCACTTT; CDR3: CSAIAYDRGGYNSPLHF; J: TRBJ1-6; size: .; D: TRBD1; V: TRBV20-1
DNA: TGTGCCAGCAGCATCGGGAGTCCCTACGAGCAGTACTTC; CDR3: CASSIGSPYEQYF; J: TRBJ2-7; size: .; D: .; V: TRBV6-2/TRBV6-3